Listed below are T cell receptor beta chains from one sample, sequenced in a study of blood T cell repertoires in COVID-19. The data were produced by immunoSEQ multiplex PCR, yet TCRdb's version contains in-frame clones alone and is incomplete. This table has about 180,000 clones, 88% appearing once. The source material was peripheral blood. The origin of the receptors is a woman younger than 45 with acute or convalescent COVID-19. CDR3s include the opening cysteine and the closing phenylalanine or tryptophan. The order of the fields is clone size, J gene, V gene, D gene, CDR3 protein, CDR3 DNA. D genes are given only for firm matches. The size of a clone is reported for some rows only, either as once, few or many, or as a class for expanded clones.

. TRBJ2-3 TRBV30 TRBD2 CAWTETSGSDTQYF TGTGCCTGGACCGAGACTAGCGGGTCAGATACGCAGTATTTT
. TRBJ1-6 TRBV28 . CASSLDRFNSPLHF TGTGCCAGCAGTCTTGACAGGTTTAATTCACCCCTCCACTTT
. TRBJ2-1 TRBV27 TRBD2 CASSGEGRAYNEQFF TGTGCCAGCAGCGGGGAGGGCCGCGCCTACAATGAGCAGTTCTTC
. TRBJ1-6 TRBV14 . CASSQERDIFGCSPLHF TGTGCCAGCAGCCAAGAAAGGGACATTTTCGGTTGTTCACCCCTCCACTTT
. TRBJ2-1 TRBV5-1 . CASMASSYNEQFF TGCGCCAGCATGGCTAGCTCCTACAATGAGCAGTTCTTC
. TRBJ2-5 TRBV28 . CASEGGQTQYF TGTGCCAGCGAAGGGGGACAGACCCAGTACTTC
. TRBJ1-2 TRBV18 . CASSPSFNYGYTF TGTGCCAGCTCACCTTCGTTTAACTATGGCTACACCTTC
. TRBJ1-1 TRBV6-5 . CASQGTQNTEAFF TGTGCCAGCCAGGGGACGCAAAACACTGAAGCTTTCTTT
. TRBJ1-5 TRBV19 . CASSIGSRVRSNQPQHF TGTGCCAGTAGTATAGGTTCCCGGGTGAGGAGCAATCAGCCCCAGCATTTT
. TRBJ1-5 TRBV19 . CASSIPLSNQPQHF TGTGCCAGTAGTATTCCCTTGAGCAATCAGCCCCAGCATTTT
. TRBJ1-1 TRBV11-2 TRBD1 CASSLEGLNRGWAFF TGTGCCAGCAGCTTAGAAGGTCTCAACAGGGGCTGGGCTTTCTTT
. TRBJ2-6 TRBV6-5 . CASFTGPGANVLTF TGTGCCAGCTTCACTGGGCCTGGGGCCAACGTCCTGACTTTC
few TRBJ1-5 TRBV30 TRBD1 CAWSVGSTGGRQPQHF TGTGCCTGGAGTGTAGGGTCGACAGGGGGACGGCAGCCCCAGCATTTT
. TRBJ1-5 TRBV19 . CASSHHTGYEQPQHF TGTGCCAGTAGCCACCATACAGGGTATGAGCAGCCCCAGCATTTT
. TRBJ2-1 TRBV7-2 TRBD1 CASSKDRGGYNEQFF TGTGCCAGCAGCAAAGACAGGGGGGGGTACAATGAGCAGTTCTTC
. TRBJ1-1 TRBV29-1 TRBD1 CSVGTGVGTEAFF TGCAGCGTGGGAACAGGGGTCGGCACTGAAGCTTTCTTT
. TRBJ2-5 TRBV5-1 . CASSLGVDYQETQYF TGCGCCAGCAGCTTGGGGGTGGACTACCAAGAGACCCAGTACTTC
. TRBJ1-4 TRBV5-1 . CASSRTASNEKLFF TGCGCCAGCTCCAGGACAGCATCTAATGAAAAACTGTTTTTT
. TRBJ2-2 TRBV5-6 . CASSVENTGYIGELFF TGTGCCAGCAGCGTAGAGAACACAGGGTACATCGGGGAGCTGTTTTTT
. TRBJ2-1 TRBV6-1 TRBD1 CASSPLTGNSISQFF TGTGCCAGCAGTCCACTGACAGGGAATTCAATTTCTCAGTTCTTC
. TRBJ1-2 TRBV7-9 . CASTPNTDGYTF TGTGCCAGCACCCCCAACACAGACGGCTACACCTTC
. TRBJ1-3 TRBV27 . CASSLNGGYGNTIYF TGTGCCAGCAGTTTAAACGGAGGCTACGGAAACACCATATATTTT
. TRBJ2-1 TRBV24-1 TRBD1 CATSDVRRGNEQFF TGTGCCACCAGTGACGTACGCAGGGGGAATGAGCAGTTCTTC
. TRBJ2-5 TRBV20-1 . CSAEPRETQYF TGCAGTGCCGAACCGCGGGAGACCCAGTACTTC
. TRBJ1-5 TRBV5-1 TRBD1 CASSLEGQGNQPQHF TGCGCCAGCAGCTTGGAGGGACAGGGGAATCAGCCCCAGCATTTT
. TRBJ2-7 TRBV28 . CASRLHIPTSEQYF TGTGCCAGCAGACTTCATATCCCTACCTCCGAGCAGTACTTC
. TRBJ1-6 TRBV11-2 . CASSPTESSYNSPLHF TGTGCCAGCAGCCCGACAGAGAGCTCCTATAATTCACCCCTCCACTTT
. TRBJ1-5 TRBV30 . CAWSVLSDMPQHF TGTGCCTGGAGTGTTTTGAGTGATATGCCCCAGCATTTT
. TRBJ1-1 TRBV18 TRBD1 CASSPDRGWVNTEAFF TGTGCCAGCTCACCGGACAGGGGATGGGTGAACACTGAAGCTTTCTTT